One sample yielded the 17 T cell receptor beta chains listed below, sequenced in a study of cytomegalovirus exposure and HLA in healthy donors. The PCR had 60 Vbeta and 13 Jbeta primers. Sequencing used immunoSEQ multiplex PCR; TCRdb keeps in-frame clones, though not all of them. The sample includes roughly 220,000 clones, 70% seen only once; the top ten take 2.6%. Sequencing used PBMCs. The receptors shown here come from a man in his forties or fifties in good health and CMV-seropositive.

The V gene is TRBV6-1, the J gene TRBJ2-1; D uncertain. There are 12 residues in the CDR3. Looked up from germline, CDR1 is MNHNS and CDR2 is SASEGT. V dropped 9 bases and J dropped 6 bases, with 12 bases sitting between them. The CDR3 reads CASMSRSNEQFF. The CDR3 DNA is TGTGCCAGTATGAGCCGATCCAATGAGCAGTTCTTC.

This chain links TRBV4-3 with TRBJ2-7; 7 nucleotides match TRBD1. V trimming: 4 bases; J trimming: 0 bases; junction bases outside the gene matches: 6. The germline gives CDR1 LGHNA, CDR2 YSLEER. The CDR3 is made up of 15 amino acids. The CDR3 DNA is TGCGCCAGCAGCCGACTCCGGGACAGCTCCTACGAGCAGTACTTC. Translating gives CASSRLRDSSYEQYF.

This rearrangement joins TRBV27 to TRBJ1-5; TRBD1 agrees at 8 bases. With 6 bases clipped from V and 0 bases from J, the junction kept 19 bases outside the gene matches. CDR3 length: 20 residues. Germline assignment: CDR1 MNHEY and CDR2 SMNVEV (reference sequence). CDR3 bases: TGTGCCAGCAGATATCCATCCCCGGGACAGGCAGATAATAGCAATCAGCCCCAGCATTTT. Its translation is CASRYPSPGQADNSNQPQHF.

The CDR3 region is CASSPQRQNSETQYF. CDR3 sequence (DNA): TGTGCCAGCAGCCCCCAACGACAGAATTCGGAGACCCAGTACTTC. The chain links TRBV7-2 to TRBJ2-5; maybe TRBD1 (5 bases). Germline CDR1 SGHTA, CDR2 FQGNSA. V lost 5 bases, J lost 5 bases, and 18 bases lay in between. The CDR3 has 15 residues.

The rearrangement uses TRBV27 and TRBJ2-7, with TRBD1 matching over 8 bases. CDR3 length equals 14 residues. J gave up 2 bases and V 4 bases, and 4 bases lay outside the gene matches. The germline V gene encodes CDR1 MNHEY and CDR2 SMNVEV (reference sequence). CDR3 in amino acids: CASSSRTGPYEQYF. Here the CDR3 DNA reads TGTGCCAGCAGTTCGCGGACAGGGCCCTACGAGCAGTACTTC.

The chain has TRBV6-1 and TRBJ1-1; D may be TRBD1 (5 bases). Germline V gene sequence: CDR1 MNHNS, CDR2 SASEGT. This CDR3 has 15 amino acids. Trimming took 6 bases from V and 4 from J, leaving 18 bases between them. The CDR3 reads CASRWGGDGGTEAFF. CDR3 nucleotide sequence: TGTGCCAGCAGATGGGGGGGTGACGGGGGCACTGAAGCTTTCTTT.

This rearrangement joins TRBV5-1 to TRBJ2-2, with 7 bases that match TRBD1. Germline assignment: CDR1 SGHRS and CDR2 YFSETQ. CDR3 length: 15 amino acids. J gave up 6 bases and V 1 base, and 6 bases lay outside the gene matches. The CDR3 DNA sequence: TGCGCCAGCAGCTTGATAGGACAGGAGGCCGGGGAGCTGTTTTTT. It is translated as CASSLIGQEAGELFF.

This rearrangement joins TRBV5-1 to TRBJ1-1, with a weak D call TRBD1 (6 bases). Germline V gives CDR1 SGHRS, CDR2 YFSETQ. The length of the CDR3 is 14 residues. The ends were cut back, 4 bases at V and 2 bases at J, with 12 bases in the middle. The CDR3 protein is CASSTGTINTEAFF. CDR3 sequence (DNA): TGCGCCAGCAGCACCGGGACAATTAACACTGAAGCTTTCTTT.

The count of this clone is one. The chain couples TRBV29-1 to TRBJ1-1, with D maybe TRBD1 (5 bases). CDR3 size: 14 residues. Germline V gene data show CDR1 as SQVTM and CDR2 as ANQGSEA. Trimming took off 0 bases at V and 4 bases at J, with 12 bases between the two ends. The CDR3 sequence: CSVEDPLRGTEAFF. The CDR3 DNA follows: TGCAGCGTTGAAGACCCCCTAAGGGGCACTGAAGCTTTCTTT.

This chain uses TRBV18 with TRBJ1-1; weak D call: TRBD1 (5 bases). This CDR3 region has 15 residues. Germline values: CDR1 KGHSH, CDR2 LQKENI. V was shortened by 3 bases and J by 5 bases, with 16 bases between the two germline ends. In DNA form, the CDR3 reads TGTGCCAGCTCACCGGAACGGACACGTAAGACTGAAGCTTTCTTT. Its translation: CASSPERTRKTEAFF.

V gene TRBV9 combines with J gene TRBJ1-2; maybe TRBD1 (6 bases). Trimming took 4 bases from V and 4 from J, leaving 20 bases between them. The CDR3 is 16 residues long. The germline V gene has CDR1 SGDLS and CDR2 YYNGEE. As DNA, the CDR3 is TGTGCCAGCAGCCTGAGACAGGAACCCCGCTTCTATGGCTACACCTTC. Translation gives CASSLRQEPRFYGYTF.

This chain uses TRBV27 with TRBJ2-7; D gene ambiguous. This CDR3 region has 14 residues. Germline CDR1 MNHEY, CDR2 SMNVEV (reference sequence). The V gene lost 3 bases and the J gene lost 3 bases, with 12 bases spanning the gap. The CDR3 loop reads CASSFSYPFYEQYF. As DNA, the CDR3 is TGTGCCAGCAGTTTTAGTTACCCATTCTACGAGCAGTACTTC.

This clone was detected once. This rearrangement joins TRBV18 to TRBJ2-1, with unresolved D. V shed 3 bases and J shed 4 bases, with 7 bases lying between them. The CDR3 has 13 residues. From germline, CDR1 is KGHSH and CDR2 LQKENI. This CDR3 reads CASSPVRYNEQFF. The DNA of the CDR3 is TGTGCCAGCTCACCCGTCAGATACAATGAGCAGTTCTTC. Together with reference TRBV18 and TRBJ2-1, the CDR3 gives the full variable domain: NAGVMQNPRHLVRRRGQEARLRCSPMKGHSHVYWYRQLPEEGLKFMVYLQKENIIDESGMPKERFSAEFPKEGPSILRIQQVVRGDSAAYFCASSPVRYNEQFFGPGTRLTVL.

In DNA form, the CDR3 reads TGTGCCAGCACCATGAGGAAGGGAGTACCTCAAGCTTTCTTT. This codes for CASTMRKGVPQAFF. V and J are TRBV6-5 and TRBJ1-1, with unresolved D. Trimming removed 7 bases at V and 9 bases at J, with 21 bases between. CDR1 is MNHEY, CDR2 SVGAGI, per germline. The CDR3 totals 14 residues.

This clone turned up a few times. The chain has TRBV29-1 and TRBJ1-1, with TRBD1 matching over 7 bases. Germline CDR1 is SQVTM and CDR2 is ANQGSEA. V lost 6 bases, J lost 0 bases, and 4 bases stayed unmatched. The CDR3 sequence is 13 residues long. CDR3 coding DNA: TGCAGCGTGGGACAGATAATGAACACTGAAGCTTTCTTT. This encodes CSVGQIMNTEAFF.

This chain links TRBV6-1 with TRBJ2-2, with TRBD2 identical over 7 bases. The CDR3 spans 13 residues. Per germline, CDR1 MNHNS and CDR2 SASEGT. The V gene end was trimmed by 4 bases and the J gene end by 6 bases; junction bases not matched to a gene: 2. In DNA, the CDR3 is TGTGCCAGCAGTGGTACTAGCGCCGGGGAGCTGTTTTTT. The encoded protein is CASSGTSAGELFF.

This chain joins TRBV6-1 and TRBJ2-7; 8 bases match TRBD1. The germline gives CDR1 MNHNS, CDR2 SASEGT. Germline trimming cut 5 bases from V and 3 bases from J; bases unmatched to any gene: 3. This CDR3 comprises 13 residues. The CDR3 nucleotides read TGTGCCAGCAGTTGGACAGGGCTCTACGAGCAGTACTTC. Amino acids: CASSWTGLYEQYF.